This T cell receptor beta chain emerged from a study of blood T cells in healthy people across ages. Primers used in a second PCR of about 7 to 12 cycles were a sample-barcoded 5' primer and a J-beta primer mix. TCRdb independently ran MiXCR on the 5' RACE reads; one entry per CDR3 protein. The repertoire holds under 1 million distinct CDR3 sequences, with roughly 44% as singletons. Remarks on this clonotype: Its target is unknown.

The V end was cut by 2 bases, the J end by 5 bases, with 14 bases between. Germline V lookup: CDR1 MRHNA, CDR2 SNTAGT. CDR3 length equals 15 residues. Study-level results: Relative to aged donors, long-lived donors carried more naive CD4+ cells and displayed higher diversity. Researchers said unsorted PBMCs prevented a conclusive naive versus antigen-experienced comparison. TCR beta diversity tracked closely with naive T cell percentage.

The sequencing input was blood. The chain has TRBV6-4 and TRBJ2-3; D is perhaps TRBD1 (6 bases). The clonotype comes from a man between 60 and 75 years old in good health. This CDR3 is CASSDKWGPQDTQYF. The DNA for the CDR3 is TGTGCCAGCAGTGACAAGTGGGGGCCTCAAGATACGCAGTATTTT.